Following are 16 T cell receptor beta chains from one sample sequenced in a study of shared clonotypes between healthy human individuals. Sequencing used immunoSEQ multiplex PCR; TCRdb keeps in-frame clones, though not all of them. The sample has over 400,000 clones, 90% to 97% seen once; the top ten hold approximately 0.067%. The sample comprised naive CD4+ T cells sorted from blood. Subset reported: CD45RA+ positively selected. The source is a woman in her twenties or thirties in good health.

This sequence joins TRBV7-7 and TRBJ2-7; 7 positions match TRBD1. The germline V gene has CDR1 SSHAT and CDR2 FNYEAQ (reference sequence). The ends lost 2 bases at V and 2 bases at J; junction bases unmatched: 3. The CDR3 runs 14 residues. DNA for the CDR3: TGTGCCAGCAGCTTAAGCCAGGGGGCCTACGAGCAGTACTTC. This gives the protein CASSLSQGAYEQYF. The whole variable domain, remainder taken from reference TRBV7-7 and TRBJ2-7, is GAGVSQSPRYKVTKRGQDVTLRCDPISSHATLYWYQQALGQGPEFLTYFNYEAQPDKSGLPSDRFSAERPEGSISTLTIQRTEQRDSAMYRCASSLSQGAYEQYFGPGTRLTVT.

Only one count was recorded for this clone. This rearrangement joins TRBV19 to TRBJ2-5; 7 nucleotides line up with TRBD1. The J call may be incorrect, as the DNA end agrees better with TRBJ2-7. This CDR3 has 14 residues. Germline V gives CDR1 LNHDA, CDR2 SQIVND (reference sequence). The CDR3 sequence: CASTLTGTSYEQYF. CDR3 nucleotide sequence: TGTGCCAGTACCTTGACAGGGACCTCCTACGAGCAGTACTTC.

V gene TRBV28 combines with J gene TRBJ2-5; D gene uncertain. Germline V gene sequence: CDR1 MDHEN, CDR2 SYDVKM. The CDR3 contains 10 residues. The V end was cut by 5 bases, the J end by 5 bases, with 3 bases between. The CDR3 coding sequence is TGTGCCAGCAGTCTGGAGACCCAGTACTTC. This encodes CASSLETQYF.

J is TRBJ2-5 and V is TRBV5-1, with 9 bases fitting TRBD1. V lost 4 bases, J lost 2 bases, and 6 bases stayed unmatched. Germline V gene lookup returns CDR1 SGHRS and CDR2 YFSETQ. CDR3 size: 15 residues. CDR3 amino acids: CASSTGTGLQETQYF. Here the CDR3 DNA reads TGCGCCAGCAGCACCGGGACAGGGTTACAAGAGACCCAGTACTTC.

The chain combines TRBV28 with TRBJ1-1; D is uncertain. V was cut by 3 bases and J by 1 base, with 9 bases left in between. Germline loops: CDR1 MDHEN, CDR2 SYDVKM. The CDR3 spans 14 residues. The CDR3 loop is CASSFGSENTEAFF. In DNA, the CDR3 is TGTGCCAGCAGTTTTGGGTCAGAGAACACTGAAGCTTTCTTT.

This chain joins TRBV14 and TRBJ1-1, with D possibly TRBD1 on 6 matching bases. The CDR3 runs to 16 residues. Germline CDR1 is SGHDN and CDR2 is FVKESK. The V gene lost 2 bases and the J gene lost 4 bases, with 17 bases spanning the gap. The CDR3 nucleotides read TGTGCCAGCAGCCAACCCTTAGGAGGGGGACCCACTGAAGCTTTCTTT. It specifies CASSQPLGGGPTEAFF.

The genes are TRBV7-8 and TRBJ1-1; no clear D. Trimming took 5 bases from V and 4 from J, leaving 11 bases between them. Germline lookup yields CDR1 SGHVS and CDR2 FQNEAQ. The CDR3 sequence is 13 residues long. CDR3 residues: CASSVRGFTEAFF. For the CDR3, the DNA is TGTGCCAGCAGCGTCCGGGGTTTCACTGAAGCTTTCTTT.

The rearrangement joins TRBV30 to TRBJ1-1; TRBD1 agrees at 9 bases. This CDR3 contains 13 residues. The V gene end was trimmed by 3 bases and the J gene end by 1 base; junction bases not matched to a gene: 0. The germline V gene has CDR1 GTSNPN and CDR2 SVGIG (reference sequence). The CDR3 DNA is TGTGCCTGGAGGGACAGGGGGAACACTGAAGCTTTCTTT. Its translation is CAWRDRGNTEAFF.

The CDR3, as DNA: TGTGCCAGCAGCCGACAGGCGAGCAATCAGCCCCAGCATTTT. It translates to CASSRQASNQPQHF. The rearrangement uses TRBV11-2 and TRBJ1-5; weak D call: TRBD1 (6 bases). The CDR3 consists of 14 residues. Germline CDR1 SGHAT, CDR2 FQNNGV. With 5 bases removed from V and 1 base from J, the gap between germline ends came to 9 bases. The full variable domain, in which reference TRBV11-2 and TRBJ1-5 provide the parts outside the CDR3, is EAGVAQSPRYKIIEKRQSVAFWCNPISGHATLYWYQQILGQGPKLLIQFQNNGVVDDSQLPKDRFSAERLKGVDSTLKIQPAKLEDSAVYLCASSRQASNQPQHFGDGTRLSIL.

The V gene is TRBV2, the J gene TRBJ1-2; D is possibly TRBD1 (5 bases). From germline, CDR1 is SNHLY and CDR2 FYNNEI. The CDR3 runs to 14 residues. V was trimmed by 6 bases and J by 0 bases, leaving 11 bases between them. DNA of the CDR3: TGTGCCAGCAGGTCGGCAGGGACTAACTATGGCTACACCTTC. Its translation is CASRSAGTNYGYTF.

V is TRBV5-1 and J is TRBJ2-1; 9 nucleotides line up with TRBD2. Germline V gene lookup returns CDR1 SGHRS and CDR2 YFSETQ. J lost 3 bases, V lost 0 bases, and 7 bases had no gene match. The CDR3 is made up of 17 amino acids. In DNA form, the CDR3 reads TGCGCCAGCAGCTTGGCCCTGGCTAGCGGGAACTACAATGAGCAGTTCTTC. Its translation: CASSLALASGNYNEQFF.

V is TRBV9 and J is TRBJ1-3; the D is unclear. Germline lookup yields CDR1 SGDLS and CDR2 YYNGEE. Trimming cost V 3 bases and J 0 bases, with 7 bases left between them. The CDR3 contains 14 residues. CDR3 in amino acids: CASSGIISGNTIYF. In DNA form, the CDR3 reads TGTGCCAGCAGCGGGATAATCTCTGGAAACACCATATATTTT.

V is TRBV11-2 and J is TRBJ2-7, with D possibly being TRBD2 (6 bases). This CDR3 spans 15 amino acids. Trimming cost V 1 base and J 1 base, with 11 bases left between them. Germline CDR1 is SGHAT and CDR2 is FQNNGV. The CDR3 loop reads CASSLAGAWSYEQYF. The CDR3 DNA is TGTGCCAGCAGCTTAGCGGGAGCCTGGTCCTACGAGCAGTACTTC.

This chain links TRBV5-6 with TRBJ2-2; D not certain. This CDR3 is built from 15 residues. Germline V CDR1 and CDR2: SGHDT, YYEEEE. V lost 0 bases and J lost 5, with 11 bases in between. CDR3 in amino acids: CASSLAVKGTGELFF. The CDR3, as DNA: TGTGCCAGCAGCTTGGCCGTGAAGGGAACCGGGGAGCTGTTTTTT.

The chain combines TRBV27 with TRBJ1-2, with D possibly TRBD1 on 5 matching bases. The germline V gene encodes CDR1 MNHEY and CDR2 SMNVEV (reference sequence). This CDR3 has 15 residues. Trimming took off 3 bases at V and 8 bases at J, with 19 bases between the two ends. In nucleotides, the CDR3 is TGTGCCAGCAGTTTTTCCGGCCAGGGAAGCCGAGGCTACACCTTC. Translated, it gives CASSFSGQGSRGYTF.

The gene calls are TRBV29-1 and TRBJ2-6; TRBD1 might be the D (5 bases). The CDR3 covers 18 residues. Trimming cost V 5 bases and J 0 bases, with 20 bases left between them. The germline gives CDR1 SQVTM, CDR2 ANQGSEA. CDR3 sequence reads: CSVSDRRRFLSGANVLTF. The CDR3 region has the DNA TGCAGCGTTTCAGACAGACGCAGATTCCTCTCTGGGGCCAACGTCCTGACTTTC.